This entry concerns a single T cell receptor (beta chain). No antigen is known for it. This record belongs to a study of shared clonotypes between healthy human individuals. General study results and limits: Deeper or shallower sequencing was expected to change how clonotypes are shared among donors.

Only in-frame clones appear in the TCRdb table, and some are missing; sequencing was by immunoSEQ multiplex PCR. The data contain around 750,000 clones, less than 85% of them seen just once; the ten biggest clones take up roughly 1.7%. The germline gives CDR1 SNHLY, CDR2 FYNNEI. This CDR3 has 14 residues. Trimming shortened V by 6 bases and J by 3 bases, and 15 bases separated the two germline ends. The specimen sequenced was memory CD4+ T cells sorted from blood. Regarding subset: CD45RA-negative fraction. The sequence was obtained from a woman in her 30s in good health. The chain is built from TRBV2 and TRBJ2-7; D could derive from TRBD1 or TRBD2 (5 bases each). The CDR3 here is CASRATGALYEQYF. The CDR3 coding sequence is TGTGCCAGCAGAGCAACCGGGGCCCTCTACGAGCAGTACTTC.